These T cell receptor beta chains were read from a single sample in a study of T cells in Graves' hyperthyroidism and ophthalmopathy. Each CDR3 protein is one row after TCRdb ran MiXCR on the multiplex PCR reads. The data contain about 560,000 distinct CDR3 sequences, roughly 17% of them singletons. The sequencing sample was made of blood. The source of these receptors is a young woman with Graves' hyperthyroidism. Each CDR3 is given with its conserved first and last residue. Fields, in order: clone size, D gene, J gene, V gene, CDR3 DNA, CDR3 protein. D genes are given only for firm matches. Part of the rows lack a size; the others show once, few, many or a class for expanded clones.

size: many
D: -
J: TRBJ1-1
V: TRBV18
DNA: TGTGCCAGCTCACCGTCGTGGAACCCGAACACTGAAGCTTTCTTT
CDR3: CASSPSWNPNTEAFF

size: many
D: -
J: TRBJ2-1
V: TRBV28
DNA: TGTGCCAGCACCCCGGACAGTAACAATGAGCAGTTCTTC
CDR3: CASTPDSNNEQFF

size: -
D: -
J: TRBJ2-7
V: TRBV19
DNA: TGTGCCAGTAGTGGGACTCTTGCCTACGAGCAGTACTTC
CDR3: CASSGTLAYEQYF

size: -
D: -
J: TRBJ1-1
V: TRBV7-2
DNA: TGTGCCAGCAGCGCCGCTCCTCCGGGGGGGATCGGCACTGAAGCTTTCTTT
CDR3: CASSAAPPGGIGTEAFF

size: once
D: TRBD2
J: TRBJ2-1
V: TRBV6-2/TRBV6-3
DNA: TGTGCCAGCAGTTACACTAGCGGGGTAGGTAATGGGCAGTTCTTC
CDR3: CASSYTSGVGNGQFF

size: -
D: TRBD1
J: TRBJ1-2
V: TRBV4-3
DNA: TGCGCCAGCAGCCAGGACAGGGGACGAGCTAACTATGGCTACACCTTC
CDR3: CASSQDRGRANYGYTF

size: many
D: TRBD1
J: TRBJ2-7
V: TRBV20-1
DNA: TGCAGTGCGATCAGGGGGCGACACGAGCAGTACTTC
CDR3: CSAIRGRHEQYF

size: many
D: TRBD1
J: TRBJ2-7
V: TRBV6-1
DNA: TGTGCCAGCAGGGCCGACAGGGTTCCCTACGAGCAGTACTTC
CDR3: CASRADRVPYEQYF

size: many
D: -
J: TRBJ1-1
V: TRBV20-1
DNA: TGCAGTGTAAGGGGGATGAACACTGAAGCTTTCTTT
CDR3: CSVRGMNTEAFF

size: many
D: TRBD2
J: TRBJ2-3
V: TRBV6-5
DNA: TGTGCCAGCAGTTACGAGCGGGACCTTACAGATACGCAGTATTTT
CDR3: CASSYERDLTDTQYF

size: -
D: -
J: TRBJ2-2
V: TRBV7-2
DNA: TGTGCCAGCAGCTTAGCTGGGACACAGAACACCGGGGAGCTGTTTTTT
CDR3: CASSLAGTQNTGELFF

size: -
D: -
J: TRBJ1-4
V: TRBV7-9
DNA: TGTGCCAGCTCCCCGGGAATCGCAACTAATGAAAAACTGTTTTTT
CDR3: CASSPGIATNEKLFF

size: -
D: TRBD2
J: TRBJ2-1
V: TRBV5-1
DNA: TGCGCCAGCAGCTTGTTATTCGGGGGGATAAACAATGAGCAGTTCTTC
CDR3: CASSLLFGGINNEQFF

size: many
D: TRBD1
J: TRBJ1-1
V: TRBV12-3/TRBV12-4
DNA: TGTGCCAGCAGCTCCGGACAGGGGACCACTGAAGCTTTCTTT
CDR3: CASSSGQGTTEAFF

size: many
D: TRBD2
J: TRBJ2-2
V: TRBV2
DNA: TGTGCCAGCAGTGAAACGGGGGGGAACACCGGGGAGCTGTTTTTT
CDR3: CASSETGGNTGELFF

size: many
D: -
J: TRBJ2-1
V: TRBV11-2
DNA: TGTGCCAGCAGCTTCCCCCCGGGCAGCGACAATGAGCAGTTCTTC
CDR3: CASSFPPGSDNEQFF

size: few
D: -
J: TRBJ2-5
V: TRBV9
DNA: TGTGCCAGCAGCGTAGAGGCAACCCAAGAGACCCAGTACTTC
CDR3: CASSVEATQETQYF

size: few
D: -
J: TRBJ1-5
V: TRBV12-3/TRBV12-4
DNA: TGTGCCAGCAGTTTTTCCGTTCATAGCAATCAGCCCCAGCATTTT
CDR3: CASSFSVHSNQPQHF

size: -
D: -
J: TRBJ1-1
V: TRBV9
DNA: TGTGCCAGCAGTCCAGGGTCGAGGGACACTGAAGCTTTCTTT
CDR3: CASSPGSRDTEAFF

size: many
D: TRBD2
J: TRBJ2-3
V: TRBV4-3
DNA: TGCGCCAGCAGCCAAGATCTAGCGGGGGGGCCAGATACGCAGTATTTT
CDR3: CASSQDLAGGPDTQYF

size: few
D: TRBD2
J: TRBJ2-3
V: TRBV2
DNA: TGTGCCAGCAGCCTGACTAGCGCCCCTCGCACAGATACGCAGTATTTT
CDR3: CASSLTSAPRTDTQYF

size: -
D: TRBD1
J: TRBJ2-3
V: TRBV19
DNA: TGTGCCAGTAGGACGACAGGGTTTGCAGATACGCAGTATTTT
CDR3: CASRTTGFADTQYF

size: -
D: -
J: TRBJ2-5
V: TRBV6-1
DNA: TGTGCCAGCAGAGCACCCGGGACCCAAGAGACCCAGTACTTC
CDR3: CASRAPGTQETQYF

size: -
D: -
J: TRBJ2-1
V: TRBV20-1
DNA: TGCAGTGCTAGAGAGGCCCCCAATGAGCAGTTCTTC
CDR3: CSAREAPNEQFF

size: -
D: -
J: TRBJ1-2
V: TRBV10-3
DNA: TGTGCCATCAGTGAGCAACCCTCACCAGCTAACTATGGCTACACCTTC
CDR3: CAISEQPSPANYGYTF

size: many
D: -
J: TRBJ2-2
V: TRBV2
DNA: TGTGCCAGCAAACACCAGGGTGACACCGGGGAGCTGTTTTTT
CDR3: CASKHQGDTGELFF

size: few
D: TRBD2
J: TRBJ2-2
V: TRBV20-1
DNA: TGCAGTGCTAGAGGACTAGCGGAACACACCGGGGAGCTGTTTTTT
CDR3: CSARGLAEHTGELFF

size: many
D: -
J: TRBJ2-7
V: TRBV5-1
DNA: TGCGCCAGCAGCTTGGTCGCGGATGCCTACGAGCAGTACTTC
CDR3: CASSLVADAYEQYF

size: many
D: TRBD1
J: TRBJ2-7
V: TRBV11-3
DNA: TGTGCCAGCAGCTGGAAGACAGGGTGGATCTACGAGCAGTACTTC
CDR3: CASSWKTGWIYEQYF

size: -
D: -
J: TRBJ2-6
V: TRBV20-1
DNA: TGCAGTGCTAGGGTTAAAGCTCCAGGGGCCAACGTCCTGACTTTC
CDR3: CSARVKAPGANVLTF

size: many
D: -
J: TRBJ1-1
V: TRBV7-2
DNA: TGTGCCAGCACCACCCCCGGGCCGGGCACTGAAGCTTTCTTT
CDR3: CASTTPGPGTEAFF

size: -
D: -
J: TRBJ1-5
V: TRBV6-2/TRBV6-3
DNA: TGTGCCAGCAGTTACTTGGCAGGACCTATTCAGCCCCAGCATTTT
CDR3: CASSYLAGPIQPQHF